This TCR beta chain was identified in a study of blood T cell repertoires in COVID-19. Study as a whole: Some COVID-19 samples were acute and others convalescent; all came from the United States, Italy and Spain.

CDR1 and CDR2 (germline): MNHEY, SVGAGI. The CDR3 length is 16 residues. J was trimmed by 4 bases and V by 2 bases; bases with no gene match: 9. As originally analysed: Amplified reference gene primers provided the basis for estimating nucleated cell counts. Assay used: immunoSEQ multiplex PCR; TCRdb lists only in-frame clones, some missing. The V and J calls and clone size are taken from that table; D and trimming were inferred from the DNA. The table shows roughly 300,000 clones, with about 87% occurring only once. Specimen: peripheral blood. The chain employs TRBV6-5 and TRBJ2-3; 7 nucleotides line up with TRBD2. The sequence came from a woman between 50 and 59 years old who had recovered from COVID-19. The CDR3 sequence is CASSYGSGIGADTQYF. The DNA for the CDR3 is TGTGCCAGCAGTTACGGCAGCGGGATTGGGGCAGATACGCAGTATTTT.